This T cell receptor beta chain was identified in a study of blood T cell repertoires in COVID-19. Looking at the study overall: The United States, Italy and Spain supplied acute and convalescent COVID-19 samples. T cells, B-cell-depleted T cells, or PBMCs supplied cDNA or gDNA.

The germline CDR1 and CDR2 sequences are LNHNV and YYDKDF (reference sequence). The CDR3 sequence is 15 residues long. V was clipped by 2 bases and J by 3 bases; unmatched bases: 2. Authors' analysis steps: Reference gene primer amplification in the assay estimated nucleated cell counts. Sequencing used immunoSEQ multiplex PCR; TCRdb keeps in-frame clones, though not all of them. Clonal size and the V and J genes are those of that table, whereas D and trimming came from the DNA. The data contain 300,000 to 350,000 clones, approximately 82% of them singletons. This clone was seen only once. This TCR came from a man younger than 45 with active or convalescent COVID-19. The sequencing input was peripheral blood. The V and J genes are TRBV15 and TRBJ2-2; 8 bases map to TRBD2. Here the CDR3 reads CATSRLSGDTGELFF. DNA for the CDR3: TGTGCCACCAGCAGACTTAGCGGGGACACCGGGGAGCTGTTTTTT.